The 32 T cell receptor beta chains below all came from one sample that was sequenced in a study of CD8 T cells in Susac syndrome. An input of about 0.5 to 1 ug of RNA was subjected to reverse transcription using random hexamers. TCRdb recomputed calls from the immunoSEQ multiplex PCR reads with MiXCR, one row per CDR3 protein. The sample includes about 180,000 distinct CDR3 sequences, approximately 96% of them seen just once. The source material was CD8+ T cells from PBMCs. Receptor source: a human donor with multiple sclerosis.

V usage is TRBV15 and J usage is TRBJ1-1, with TRBD1 as a possible D gene (5 bases). The germline CDR1 and CDR2 sequences are LNHNV and YYDKDF (reference sequence). CDR3 size: 14 residues. The V and J ends lost 2 bases and 3 bases respectively, with 10 bases between them. CDR3 amino acids: CATSRSGTDTEAFF. CDR3 DNA: TGTGCCACCAGCAGATCCGGGACGGACACTGAAGCTTTCTTT.

V and J are TRBV29-1 and TRBJ1-2; the D is unclear. This CDR3 has 14 residues. Germline CDR1 SQVTM, CDR2 ANQGSEA. Trimming stripped 4 bases from V and 2 bases from J, with 14 bases between. The CDR3 coding sequence is TGCAGCGTTGGTGGAACAGACCTGAACTATGGCTACACCTTC. It is translated as CSVGGTDLNYGYTF.

The chain combines TRBV9 with TRBJ2-6; D is unresolved. Trimming cost V 0 bases and J 0 bases, with 13 bases left between them. This CDR3 is 18 amino acids long. Germline V gene sequence: CDR1 SGDLS, CDR2 YYNGEE. For the CDR3, the DNA is TGTGCCAGCAGCGTAGGGGCAGGTGTTGACTCTGGGGCCAACGTCCTGACTTTC. Its protein product is CASSVGAGVDSGANVLTF.

In the case of this clonotype: Its ends do not fully match the called genes, so a read error is possible. In DNA form, the CDR3 reads TGTGCCAGCAGCGTCCTCAATAGGGGTTTCTACGATGAGCAGTTCTTC. This encodes CASSVLNRGFYDEQFF. The rearrangement links TRBV6-6 to TRBJ2-1, with a tentative D call TRBD1 (5 bases). The length of the CDR3 is 16 residues. CDR1 and CDR2 (germline): MNHNY, SVGAGI (reference sequence).

The rearrangement links TRBV27 to TRBJ1-2; 7 positions match TRBD1. V was clipped by 0 bases and J by 8 bases; unmatched bases: 9. This CDR3 contains 15 residues. Germline V gives CDR1 MNHEY, CDR2 SMNVEV (reference sequence). The CDR3 loop is CASSLSRGSAMGYTF. CDR3 nucleotide sequence: TGTGCCAGCAGTTTATCCAGGGGGAGTGCTATGGGCTACACCTTC.

The chain couples TRBV27 to TRBJ1-2, with D perhaps TRBD1 (5 bases). This CDR3 region has 13 residues. The germline V and J ends were trimmed by 8 bases and 5 bases, with 15 bases remaining between them. Germline values: CDR1 MNHEY, CDR2 SMNVEV (reference sequence). The CDR3 region has the DNA TGTGCCAGCGCCCACGGGACGGAATATGGCTACACCTTC. Translation: CASAHGTEYGYTF.

The chain employs TRBV20-1 and TRBJ2-5, with no clear D. The CDR3 extends over 13 amino acids. The V end was cut by 6 bases, the J end by 2 bases, with 13 bases between. Per germline, CDR1 DFQATT and CDR2 SNEGSKA (reference sequence). The CDR3 DNA sequence: TGCAGTGCCAAGTCGGGCTATCAAGAGACCCAGTACTTC. This sequence encodes CSAKSGYQETQYF.

The chain joins TRBV20-1 to TRBJ2-1; 7 nucleotides match TRBD2. V shed 4 bases, J shed 6 bases, and the junction held 15 bases outside the gene matches. Germline lookup yields CDR1 DFQATT and CDR2 SNEGSKA (reference sequence). The CDR3 loop spans 16 amino acids. The CDR3 reads CSATPTAGVQVNEQFF. CDR3 sequence (DNA): TGCAGTGCTACCCCGACCGCGGGAGTCCAGGTCAATGAGCAGTTCTTC.

The rearrangement uses TRBV29-1 and TRBJ2-7; maybe TRBD1 (5 bases). Germline loops: CDR1 SQVTM, CDR2 ANQGSEA. The V end lost 7 bases, the J end lost 3 bases, and 13 bases lay between the germline ends. This CDR3 has 12 residues. CDR3 sequence: CSGVSQGYEQYF. The CDR3 DNA reads as TGCAGCGGGGTGAGTCAGGGCTACGAGCAGTACTTC.

The chain has TRBV14 and TRBJ1-6; D gene uncertain. Trimming left V 4 bases short and J 9 bases short, with 10 bases between. Germline loops: CDR1 SGHDN, CDR2 FVKESK. The CDR3 spans 13 residues. The CDR3 protein is CASSPMGSSPLHF. CDR3 sequence (DNA): TGTGCCAGCAGCCCGATGGGATCTTCACCCCTCCACTTT.

The chain has TRBV29-1 and TRBJ1-3; D is undetermined. The CDR3 sequence is 14 residues long. The germline V and J ends were trimmed by 8 bases and 1 base, with 15 bases remaining between them. CDR1 is SQVTM and CDR2 is ANQGSEA in the germline V gene. The chain's CDR3 is CSIGRAGSGNTIYF. The CDR3 nucleotides are TGCAGCATCGGACGGGCCGGGTCTGGAAACACCATATATTTT. The full variable domain, with the rest looked up from reference TRBV29-1 and TRBJ1-3, is SAVISQKPSRDICQRGTSLTIQCQVDSQVTMMFWYRQQPGQSLTLIATANQGSEATYESGFVIDKFPISRPNLTFSTLTVSNMSPEDSSIYLCSIGRAGSGNTIYFGEGSWLTVV.

The chain joins TRBV5-6 to TRBJ2-7; D call uncertain. V lost 3 bases to trimming and J lost 3 bases, with 7 bases between them. The CDR3 loop spans 12 amino acids. Germline-derived CDR1 and CDR2 are SGHDT and YYEEEE. This CDR3 reads CASSSILYEQYF. CDR3 in DNA: TGTGCCAGCAGCTCCATACTCTACGAGCAGTACTTC.

The chain recombines TRBV23-1 with TRBJ2-3, with D perhaps TRBD1 or TRBD2 (5 bases each). TRBV23-1 is placed among ORFs of uncertain function. The CDR3 is made up of 12 amino acids. The CDR3 bases are TGCGCTATCGGGGCCGTCCGGGATACGCAGTATTTT. Translated: CAIGAVRDTQYF.

V and J are TRBV2 and TRBJ2-1; D gene uncertain. V was shortened by 3 bases and J by 6 bases, with 15 bases between the two germline ends. Looked up from germline, CDR1 is SNHLY and CDR2 is FYNNEI. The CDR3 sequence is 15 residues long. CDR3 DNA sequence: TGTGCCAGCAGTGATCCGGTACGATCCCTCAATGAGCAGTTCTTC. This encodes CASSDPVRSLNEQFF.

The chain joins TRBV12-3 or TRBV12-4 to TRBJ2-1; TRBD1 agrees at 9 bases. The CDR3 covers 12 residues. J was trimmed by 9 bases and V by 7 bases; bases with no gene match: 4. The CDR3 DNA sequence: TGTGCCAGCACAAAACAGGGGGCTGAGCAGTTCTTC. Translating it yields CASTKQGAEQFF.

In this sample, this clonotype turned up a few times. The chain couples TRBV7-3 to TRBJ2-1; 8 nucleotides line up with TRBD2. The CDR3 spans 15 residues. V was clipped by 2 bases and J by 2 bases; unmatched bases: 2. Germline CDR1 reads SGHTA; CDR2 reads FQGTGA. DNA of the CDR3: TGTGCCAGCAGCTTACTAGCGGGCACCTACAATGAGCAGTTCTTC. Protein sequence: CASSLLAGTYNEQFF.

The chain links TRBV11-2 to TRBJ2-3; D might be TRBD1 or TRBD2, each matching 7 bases. The germline V gene has CDR1 SGHAT and CDR2 FQNNGV. This CDR3 contains 16 residues. The V and J ends lost 3 bases and 6 bases respectively, with 19 bases between them. The CDR3 nucleotides are TGTGCCAGCAGCTTTCAGGGGGGGCTAGCGCGTGATACGCAGTATTTT. This encodes CASSFQGGLARDTQYF.

The chain uses TRBV3-1 and TRBJ2-5, with D possibly TRBD2 on 5 matching bases. The CDR3 covers 15 residues. V lost 0 bases to trimming and J lost 2 bases, with 10 bases between them. CDR1 LGHDT and CDR2 YNNKEL come from the germline V gene (reference sequence). CDR3 nucleotide sequence: TGTGCCAGCAGCCAAGATCTGAGGGTTCAAGAGACCCAGTACTTC. This gives the protein CASSQDLRVQETQYF.

This clonotype has just one count. Here the CDR3 reads CATSWGARTGELFF. The CDR3 DNA sequence: TGTGCCACTTCGTGGGGGGCGCGAACCGGGGAGCTGTTTTTT. The gene calls are TRBV6-5 and TRBJ2-2; D may correspond to TRBD1 or TRBD2 (6 bases each). With 10 bases removed from V and 5 bases from J, the gap between germline ends came to 17 bases. The V gene's germline CDR1 is MNHEY and CDR2 SVGAGI. This CDR3 contains 14 residues.

This chain uses TRBV7-8 with TRBJ1-6; 9 bases are shared with TRBD1. The trim removed 5 bases at V and 11 bases at J, leaving 10 bases unmatched. This CDR3 has 15 residues. Germline CDR1 and CDR2: SGHVS and FQNEAQ. The chain's CDR3 is CASSQGQGHWTPLHF. The CDR3 nucleotides read TGTGCCAGCAGCCAAGGACAGGGGCATTGGACACCCCTCCACTTT.

The chain links TRBV14 to TRBJ2-5; D uncertain. The CDR3 has 14 amino acids. Trimming pared 3 bases from V and 5 bases from J, leaving 13 bases between. CDR1 and CDR2 from the germline V gene are SGHDN and FVKESK. This chain's CDR3 is CASSQYISSETQYF. DNA for the CDR3: TGTGCCAGCAGCCAGTATATAAGTTCTGAGACCCAGTACTTC.

The chain couples TRBV7-2 to TRBJ2-1; TRBD2 matches at 11 bases. The V segment lost 3 bases and the J segment 5 bases; nucleotides outside the gene matches: 6. The CDR3 loop spans 16 amino acids. Germline V CDR1 and CDR2: SGHTA, FQGNSA. DNA of the CDR3: TGTGCCAGCAGCTTCTACCCGGGACTAGCGGACAATGAGCAGTTCTTC. This codes for CASSFYPGLADNEQFF.

The chain employs TRBV6-5 and TRBJ2-7; 7 bases line up with TRBD1. The germline V gene has CDR1 MNHEY and CDR2 SVGAGI. Trimming took 7 bases from V and 6 from J; bases not matched to a gene: 12. This CDR3 has 14 residues. CDR3 residues: CASKGAEESREQYF. CDR3 in DNA: TGTGCCAGCAAGGGGGCAGAGGAATCCCGCGAGCAGTACTTC.

The rearrangement links TRBV20-1 to TRBJ2-7, with D uncertain. This CDR3 is built from 11 residues. The germline V gene encodes CDR1 DFQATT and CDR2 SNEGSKA (reference sequence). The V gene lost 3 bases and the J gene lost 0 bases, with 3 bases spanning the gap. DNA of the CDR3: TGCAGTGCTAGCTACTCCTACGAGCAGTACTTC. Translation gives CSASYSYEQYF.

The chain uses TRBV30 and TRBJ2-7, with 8 positions matching TRBD2. CDR3 length: 12 amino acids. The junction had 2 bases not matched to a gene; V was cut back by 2 bases and J by 5 bases. Germline CDR1 GTSNPN, CDR2 SVGIG (reference sequence). The CDR3 sequence: CAWSTTSDEQYF. The CDR3 DNA sequence: TGTGCCTGGAGTACGACTAGCGACGAGCAGTACTTC.

The chain employs TRBV6-6 and TRBJ2-2, with D maybe TRBD2 (7 bases). The CDR3 is made up of 16 amino acids. Germline values: CDR1 MNHNY, CDR2 SVGAGI (reference sequence). Trimming pared 7 bases from V and 4 bases from J, leaving 19 bases between. The CDR3 reads CASTPWVGGATGELFF. The CDR3 DNA reads TGTGCCAGCACTCCCTGGGTGGGGGGGGCCACCGGGGAGCTGTTTTTT.

The chain is built from TRBV29-1 and TRBJ2-3; D tentatively fits TRBD1 or TRBD2 (5 bases each). Germline CDR1 SQVTM, CDR2 ANQGSEA. V was clipped by 4 bases and J by 6 bases, with 14 bases between them. The CDR3 consists of 13 residues. CDR3 DNA: TGCAGCGTTGTGTGGCCTGGGGGTGATACGCAGTATTTT. Its translation is CSVVWPGGDTQYF.

This chain connects TRBV7-8 to TRBJ1-2; D is possibly TRBD1 (6 bases). The CDR3 has 14 residues. The V end was cut by 7 bases, the J end by 0 bases, with 12 bases between. The germline V gene encodes CDR1 SGHVS and CDR2 FQNEAQ. CDR3 amino acids: CASTRTDPNYGYTF. The CDR3 bases are TGTGCCAGCACCCGGACAGATCCTAACTATGGCTACACCTTC.

Points on this clonotype: At one end the junction does not follow the germline gene, possibly because of a read error. The V and J genes are TRBV5-1 and TRBJ2-1, with TRBD2 identical over 9 bases. This CDR3 is built from 15 residues. The germline CDR1 and CDR2 sequences are SGHRS and YFSETQ. CDR3 nucleotides: TGCGCCAGCAGCTTAGGGACTAGCTCCTCCAATGAGCAGTTCTTC. This codes for CASSLGTSSSNEQFF.

The genes are TRBV7-8 and TRBJ2-5; 11 nucleotides agree with TRBD2. Germline values: CDR1 SGHVS, CDR2 FQNEAQ. The CDR3 has 15 residues. V lost 5 bases and J lost 3; bases outside the gene matches: 5. The CDR3 is CASSTIAGGEETQYF. CDR3 nucleotides: TGTGCCAGCAGCACTATAGCGGGAGGGGAAGAGACCCAGTACTTC.

V is TRBV28 and J is TRBJ2-3; 9 nucleotides line up with TRBD2. V lost 2 bases, J lost 2 bases, and 2 bases stayed unmatched. Germline CDR1 is MDHEN and CDR2 is SYDVKM. This CDR3 has 15 residues. CDR3 sequence reads: CASSLLAGNTDTQYF. CDR3 in DNA: TGTGCCAGCAGTTTACTAGCGGGAAACACAGATACGCAGTATTTT. Combining the CDR3 with reference TRBV28 and TRBJ2-3 gives the whole variable domain DVKVTQSSRYLVKRTGEKVFLECVQDMDHENMFWYRQDPGLGLRLIYFSYDVKMKEKGDIPEGYSVSREKKERFSLILESASTNQTSMYLCASSLLAGNTDTQYFGPGTRLTVL.

The chain employs TRBV27 and TRBJ2-7, with 9 bases that match TRBD2. CDR3 length: 15 residues. Germline CDR1 is MNHEY and CDR2 is SMNVEV (reference sequence). V shed 7 bases and J 2 bases; nucleotides not matched to a gene: 9. CDR3 in amino acids: CASTPFSGSAYEQYF. In DNA, the CDR3 is TGTGCCAGCACCCCTTTTAGCGGGAGCGCCTACGAGCAGTACTTC.